The entry below gives a single TCR beta chain sequence along with its context. This sample was taken from a study of blood T cell repertoires in COVID-19. The data were produced by immunoSEQ multiplex PCR, yet TCRdb's version contains in-frame clones alone and is incomplete. In the table there are around 210,000 clones, roughly 84% of which are singletons. Germline V gene sequence: CDR1 SEHNR, CDR2 FQNEAQ (reference sequence). This CDR3 has 13 amino acids. V was trimmed by 3 bases and J by 4 bases, leaving 6 bases between them. V gene TRBV7-9 combines with J gene TRBJ1-4; D unclear. This clonotype was obtained from a human donor in a cohort sampled during active COVID-19. Source material: peripheral blood. The CDR3 DNA is TGTGCCAGCAGCTTGTACGGTAATGAAAAACTGTTTTTT. Translating it yields CASSLYGNEKLFF. Full variable domain (rest looked up from reference TRBV7-9 and TRBJ1-4): DTGVSQNPRHKITKRGQNVTFRCDPISEHNRLYWYRQTLGQGPEFLTYFQNEAQLEKSRLLSDRFSAERPKGSFSTLEIQRTEQGDSAMYLCASSLYGNEKLFFGSGTQLSVL.